These 29 T cell receptor beta chains came from one sample sequenced in a study of blood T cell repertoires in COVID-19. The assay was immunoSEQ multiplex PCR, and TCRdb's table has in-frame clones only and misses some. The sample lists about 190,000 clones, roughly 80% occurring once. The sequencing input was peripheral blood. The origin of the receptors is a woman aged 50 to 65 with acute or convalescent COVID-19.

This clone was seen only a few times. The V and J genes are TRBV28 and TRBJ1-3, with D maybe TRBD1 (5 bases). CDR1 and CDR2 from the germline V gene are MDHEN and SYDVKM. The CDR3 is 14 amino acids. Trimming cost V 3 bases and J 6 bases, with 12 bases left between them. The CDR3: CASSLGGSENTIYF. DNA of the CDR3: TGTGCCAGCAGTTTGGGGGGTAGCGAAAACACCATATATTTT.

In this sample, this clone turned up once. V gene TRBV6-1 combines with J gene TRBJ1-1, with D perhaps matching TRBD1 (6 bases). CDR3 length: 16 residues. Germline V gives CDR1 MNHNS, CDR2 SASEGT. V lost 4 bases and J 9 bases, leaving 24 bases between the germline ends. The CDR3 loop reads CASSGWGGAGQMKAFF. In nucleotides, the CDR3 is TGTGCCAGCAGTGGCTGGGGGGGGGCAGGCCAAATGAAAGCTTTCTTT.

The chain carries TRBV24-1 and TRBJ1-2; D gene uncertain. CDR1 is KGHDR and CDR2 is SFDVKD in the germline V gene. This CDR3 has 14 residues. The germline V and J ends were trimmed by 6 bases and 0 bases, with 10 bases remaining between them. This CDR3 is CATSNSLANYGYTF. The CDR3 region has the DNA TGTGCCACCAGTAACAGTTTAGCTAACTATGGCTACACCTTC.

In its sample, this clone was seen once. V usage is TRBV27 and J usage is TRBJ1-4; tentative D call: TRBD1 (6 bases). Trimming took off 3 bases at V and 8 bases at J, with 10 bases between the two ends. Germline V gene lookup returns CDR1 MNHEY and CDR2 SMNVEV (reference sequence). This CDR3 has 13 amino acids. CDR3 sequence reads: CASSFQQGEKLFF. CDR3 nucleotide sequence: TGTGCCAGCAGTTTCCAACAGGGAGAAAAACTGTTTTTT.

The chain combines TRBV28 with TRBJ2-7, with a possible D match to TRBD1 (6 bases). The CDR3 consists of 15 residues. The germline gives CDR1 MDHEN, CDR2 SYDVKM. V was cut by 4 bases and J by 2 bases, with 15 bases left in between. The CDR3: CASSSLLDRTYEQYF. For the CDR3, the DNA is TGTGCCAGCAGTTCTCTTTTGGACAGAACCTACGAGCAGTACTTC.

The chain recombines TRBV10-3 with TRBJ2-7, with D possibly being TRBD2 (5 bases). The length of the CDR3 is 12 residues. Germline CDR1 is ENHRY and CDR2 is SYGVKD. V lost 4 bases, J lost 2 bases, and 6 bases lay in between. This CDR3 is CAISGGAYEQYF. The CDR3 DNA reads TGTGCCATCAGTGGGGGAGCCTACGAGCAGTACTTC.

The gene calls are TRBV30 and TRBJ1-3, with D perhaps TRBD1 (6 bases). The CDR3 sequence is 14 residues long. Looked up from germline, CDR1 is GTSNPN and CDR2 is SVGIG (reference sequence). Trimming stripped 1 base from V and 0 bases from J, with 7 bases between. CDR3 protein: CAWSAGVSGNTIYF. The CDR3 region has the DNA TGTGCCTGGAGTGCAGGGGTCTCTGGAAACACCATATATTTT.

The gene calls are TRBV27 and TRBJ2-7; 9 bases fit TRBD1. The germline CDR1 and CDR2 sequences are MNHEY and SMNVEV (reference sequence). The CDR3 covers 17 residues. Trimming took 0 bases from V and 2 from J; bases not matched to a gene: 8. This CDR3 reads CASSLSPGTGRTYEQYF. The CDR3 nucleotides read TGTGCCAGCAGTTTATCCCCCGGGACAGGGAGAACCTACGAGCAGTACTTC.

About this clone itself: Other nucleotide sequences from this sample produce the same CDR3. The CDR3 loop reads CASSYGQNTEAFF. The CDR3 bases are TGTGCCAGCAGTTATGGGCAGAACACTGAAGCTTTCTTT. This chain uses TRBV6-5 with TRBJ1-1; D call uncertain. Trimming shortened V by 3 bases and J by 1 base, and 6 bases separated the two germline ends. The CDR3 extends over 13 amino acids. Germline CDR1 and CDR2: MNHEY and SVGAGI.

The chain has TRBV7-9 and TRBJ2-7; 10 positions match TRBD2. Germline V CDR1 and CDR2: SEHNR, FQNEAQ (reference sequence). J gave up 0 bases and V 5 bases, and 13 bases lay outside the gene matches. CDR3 length equals 18 residues. The CDR3, as DNA: TGTGCCAGCAGCCACGCCAAGCGGGAGGGTCTCCCCTCCTACGAGCAGTACTTC. As protein: CASSHAKREGLPSYEQYF.

CDR3 sequence (DNA): TGTGCCAGCAGCGGGAGGACTAGCGGGACCAATGAGCAGTTCTTC. Its protein is CASSGRTSGTNEQFF. This chain links TRBV9 with TRBJ2-1; 12 bases match TRBD2. The CDR3 length is 15 residues. The junction had 4 bases not matched to a gene; V was cut back by 3 bases and J by 6 bases. Germline CDR1 reads SGDLS; CDR2 reads YYNGEE. Based on the CDR3 plus reference TRBV9 and TRBJ2-1, the full variable domain is DSGVTQTPKHLITATGQRVTLRCSPRSGDLSVYWYQQSLDQGLQFLIQYYNGEERAKGNILERFSAQQFPDLHSELNLSSLELGDSALYFCASSGRTSGTNEQFFGPGTRLTVL.

The genes are TRBV7-2 and TRBJ1-6; 9 positions agree with TRBD1. Germline trimming cut 5 bases from V and 14 bases from J; bases unmatched to any gene: 10. In germline, CDR1 is SGHTA, CDR2 FQGNSA. This CDR3 contains 14 residues. The CDR3: CASSTGTGRKALHF. In DNA, the CDR3 is TGTGCCAGCAGCACCGGGACAGGGAGAAAGGCCCTCCACTTT.

The chain is built from TRBV7-2 and TRBJ2-1; 10 bases match TRBD2. Germline CDR1 reads SGHTA; CDR2 reads FQGNSA. V dropped 0 bases and J dropped 4; count of bases not matched to a gene: 9. This CDR3 region has 18 residues. DNA for the CDR3: TGTGCCAGCAGCTTAGCTAGCGGGGGGCGAGCGGGTTACAATGAGCAGTTCTTC. Protein sequence: CASSLASGGRAGYNEQFF.

The V and J genes are TRBV11-3 and TRBJ2-2; 10 nucleotides match TRBD1. This CDR3 has 14 residues. Germline trimming cut 5 bases from V and 5 bases from J; bases unmatched to any gene: 2. Germline CDR1 reads SGHNT; CDR2 reads YENEEA. The CDR3 sequence: CASSRQGATGELFF. CDR3 DNA sequence: TGTGCCAGCAGCCGACAGGGGGCGACCGGGGAGCTGTTTTTT.

J is TRBJ2-3 and V is TRBV18; tentatively, D is TRBD1 (7 bases). There are 16 residues in the CDR3. CDR1 is KGHSH and CDR2 is LQKENI in the germline V gene. Trimming left V 3 bases short and J 0 bases short, with 13 bases between. For the CDR3, the DNA is TGTGCCAGCTCACCTCCAGGGGGGACTAGCACAGATACGCAGTATTTT. Its translation is CASSPPGGTSTDTQYF.

V is TRBV11-2 and J is TRBJ2-1, with TRBD2 matching 10 bases. The ends lost 5 bases at V and 5 bases at J; junction bases unmatched: 9. In germline, CDR1 is SGHAT, CDR2 FQNNGV. This CDR3 is built from 16 residues. Written as DNA, the CDR3 is TGTGCCAGCAGCCTGATAAGACTAGCGGGCCACAATGAGCAGTTCTTC. Its protein is CASSLIRLAGHNEQFF.

This sequence joins TRBV7-2 and TRBJ1-4; possible D gene TRBD1, 5 bases. CDR3 length equals 17 residues. V lost 10 bases and J lost 0, with 21 bases in between. Germline CDR1 is SGHTA and CDR2 is FQGNSA. The CDR3 is CATRQTVTFATNEKLFF. Here the CDR3 DNA reads TGTGCCACCCGCCAGACAGTAACCTTTGCAACTAATGAAAAACTGTTTTTT. Variable domain in full (rest from reference TRBV7-2 and TRBJ1-4): GAGVSQSPSNKVTEKGKDVELRCDPISGHTALYWYRQSLGQGLEFLIYFQGNSAPDKSGLPSDRFSAERTGGSVSTLTIQRTQQEDSAVYLCATRQTVTFATNEKLFFGSGTQLSVL.

This chain connects TRBV5-1 to TRBJ1-6; 7 bases are a match to TRBD1. This CDR3 is built from 16 residues. CDR1 SGHRS and CDR2 YFSETQ come from the germline V gene. V lost 4 bases, J lost 4 bases, and 8 bases stayed unmatched. The CDR3 sequence: CASSPTTGEYNSPLHF. In nucleotides, the CDR3 is TGCGCCAGCAGCCCTACAACAGGGGAGTATAATTCACCCCTCCACTTT.

The gene calls are TRBV28 and TRBJ2-4, with 7 bases fitting TRBD2. CDR1 MDHEN and CDR2 SYDVKM come from the germline V gene. The CDR3 spans 13 residues. The trim removed 2 bases at V and 9 bases at J, leaving 4 bases unmatched. The CDR3: CASSLAGVVIQYF. The CDR3 DNA reads as TGTGCCAGCAGTTTAGCGGGAGTAGTCATTCAGTACTTC.

This clone showed up just once. V and J are TRBV18 and TRBJ2-1; 9 bases align to TRBD2. This CDR3 comprises 16 residues. Germline CDR1 reads KGHSH; CDR2 reads LQKENI. With 3 bases clipped from V and 3 bases from J, the junction kept 6 bases outside the gene matches. The CDR3 DNA sequence: TGTGCCAGCTCACCCGTAAGCGGGGGGAACTACAATGAGCAGTTCTTC. Translating it yields CASSPVSGGNYNEQFF.

The genes are TRBV5-4 and TRBJ1-6; 7 nucleotides line up with TRBD1. This CDR3 spans 14 amino acids. With V trimmed by 7 bases and J by 10 bases, 11 bases remained unmatched. Germline V CDR1 and CDR2: SGHNT, YYREEE (reference sequence). The CDR3 nucleotides are TGTGCCAGCGGCAAACAGGGGCTTGAGTCACCCCTCCACTTT. This sequence encodes CASGKQGLESPLHF.

This clone was recorded a few times. Compared with germline, one end of the junction differs, possibly owing to a read error. The chain uses TRBV6-2 or TRBV6-3 and TRBJ2-7, with TRBD2 matching over 8 bases. The CDR3 is 15 residues long. CDR1 is MNHEY and CDR2 is SVGEGT in the germline V gene. CDR3: CASSFRGLGSDEQYF. In nucleotides, the CDR3 is TGTGCCAGCAGTTTTCGGGGACTAGGCTCCGACGAGCAGTACTTC.

The chain links TRBV9 to TRBJ1-3; D is unclear. From germline, CDR1 is SGDLS and CDR2 YYNGEE. Trimming took off 0 bases at V and 4 bases at J, with 8 bases between the two ends. The CDR3 is 14 amino acids. Written as DNA, the CDR3 is TGTGCCAGCAGCGTAGCCGAACAGGGAAACACCATATATTTT. It is translated as CASSVAEQGNTIYF.

The chain employs TRBV24-1 and TRBJ1-2, with D tentatively TRBD1 (5 bases). Germline-derived CDR1 and CDR2 are KGHDR and SFDVKD. This CDR3 is 13 amino acids long. V gave up 4 bases and J gave up 3 bases, with 8 bases separating them. Written as DNA, the CDR3 is TGTGCCACCAGTGAAGGGGCCCACTATGGCTACACCTTC. Encoded protein: CATSEGAHYGYTF.

The rearrangement joins TRBV18 to TRBJ2-7; D is possibly TRBD1 (6 bases). V lost 1 base to trimming and J lost 5 bases, with 9 bases between them. CDR3 length: 13 residues. Germline assignment: CDR1 KGHSH and CDR2 LQKENI. The CDR3 nucleotides read TGTGCCAGCTCACCACTGCCAGGGGACGAGCAGTACTTC. Its translation is CASSPLPGDEQYF.

The gene calls are TRBV7-6 and TRBJ2-5; D is unresolved. The CDR3 contains 12 residues. V was clipped by 5 bases and J by 2 bases, with 6 bases between them. Per the germline V gene, CDR1 is SGHVS and CDR2 is FNYEAQ. The CDR3: CASSPSQETQYF. The CDR3 region has the DNA TGTGCCAGCAGCCCTTCTCAAGAGACCCAGTACTTC.

CDR3 protein: CASSTTGFQNTGELFF. As DNA, the CDR3 is TGTGCCAGTAGTACGACAGGGTTTCAGAACACCGGGGAGCTGTTTTTT. This chain uses TRBV19 with TRBJ2-2; 7 bases are a match to TRBD1. V shed 4 bases and J 1 base; nucleotides not matched to a gene: 6. CDR1 and CDR2 (germline): LNHDA, SQIVND (reference sequence). The CDR3 is made up of 16 amino acids.

The genes are TRBV28 and TRBJ1-3; 8 nucleotides align to TRBD1. This CDR3 region has 16 residues. After removal of 4 bases from V and 0 bases from J, the junction contained 5 bases not matched to a gene. Germline V CDR1 and CDR2: MDHEN, SYDVKM. CDR3 bases: TGTGCCAGCAGTTCGCCAGGGGGCATCTCTGGAAACACCATATATTTT. Residues: CASSSPGGISGNTIYF.

The V and J genes are TRBV27 and TRBJ1-1, with D maybe TRBD1 (5 bases). The V end was cut by 2 bases, the J end by 6 bases, with 7 bases between. Germline V gives CDR1 MNHEY, CDR2 SMNVEV (reference sequence). The CDR3 loop spans 12 amino acids. This CDR3 reads CASSLRGSEAFF. CDR3 nucleotides: TGTGCCAGCAGTTTAAGGGGATCTGAAGCTTTCTTT.